A single sample is the source of the 11 T cell receptor beta chains below, sequenced in a study of OX40 agonist ivuxolimab in advanced cancers. Clones were sequenced by immunoSEQ multiplex PCR, and TCRdb holds only the in-frame ones, with some missing. The table shows 65,000 to 80,000 clones, with 85% to 90% occurring only once. The sample consisted of CD4+ or CD8+ T cells sorted from blood, taken in a trial of the OX40 agonist ivuxolimab. Receptors originate from an adult with an advanced solid tumor such as melanoma, head and neck, liver or kidney cancer.

V gene TRBV5-1 combines with J gene TRBJ2-3; 9 positions agree with TRBD2. V lost 3 bases and J lost 2; bases outside the gene matches: 10. Germline V gene sequence: CDR1 SGHRS, CDR2 YFSETQ. The CDR3 length is 17 residues. CDR3 DNA sequence: TGCGCCAGCAGCTCAAAAGGGACTAGCAGAGACACAGATACGCAGTATTTT. Its translation: CASSSKGTSRDTDTQYF.

In its sample, this clone was seen a few times. This chain joins TRBV5-1 and TRBJ2-7; D remains ambiguous. The V and J ends lost 1 base and 0 bases respectively, with 5 bases between them. Germline V gene data show CDR1 as SGHRS and CDR2 as YFSETQ. The CDR3 is 13 residues long. CDR3: CASSLYSSYEQYF. In DNA, the CDR3 is TGCGCCAGCAGCTTGTACAGCTCCTACGAGCAGTACTTC.

The V and J genes are TRBV29-1 and TRBJ2-3; D gene unclear. This CDR3 spans 16 amino acids. CDR1 and CDR2 from the germline V gene are SQVTM and ANQGSEA. Deletions cut 3 bases from V and 1 base from J, with 17 bases between. The CDR3 region has the DNA TGCAGCGTTGACCCCCACTCTTCCTGGGGCACAGATACGCAGTATTTT. Encoded protein: CSVDPHSSWGTDTQYF.

The chain links TRBV12-5 to TRBJ1-1; 7 bases map to TRBD1. V shed 8 bases, J shed 0 bases, and the junction held 3 bases outside the gene matches. The CDR3 is 13 residues long. From germline, CDR1 is LGHNT and CDR2 FRNRAP. CDR3 nucleotides: TGTGCTAGTACAGGGGAGATGAACACTGAAGCTTTCTTT. Amino acid sequence: CASTGEMNTEAFF.

The chain recombines TRBV28 with TRBJ1-5; TRBD1 matches 9 bases. Germline V gives CDR1 MDHEN, CDR2 SYDVKM. The junction had 15 bases not matched to a gene; V was cut back by 8 bases and J by 7 bases. The CDR3 extends over 16 amino acids. The CDR3 DNA reads TGTGCCAGCGGAACATCTGGACAGGGGTTGAGGCAGCCCCAGCATTTT. This gives the protein CASGTSGQGLRQPQHF.

The chain has TRBV5-1 and TRBJ2-7; tentative D call: TRBD1 (5 bases). The CDR3 length is 14 residues. Germline values: CDR1 SGHRS, CDR2 YFSETQ. V lost 0 bases and J 5 bases, leaving 12 bases between the germline ends. DNA of the CDR3: TGCGCCAGCAGCTTGGCCCTTAGGGGCGACGAGCAGTACTTC. Its protein product is CASSLALRGDEQYF.

DNA for the CDR3: TGCGCCAGCAGCCAGGGTTGGGACACCATCTACGAGCAGTACTTC. This sequence encodes CASSQGWDTIYEQYF. The chain combines TRBV4-1 with TRBJ2-7; D is perhaps TRBD1 (6 bases). This CDR3 spans 15 amino acids. V was cut by 3 bases and J by 3 bases, with 15 bases left in between. Germline V CDR1 and CDR2: MGHRA, YSYEKL.

The chain couples TRBV6-5 to TRBJ1-1, with D perhaps TRBD1 (5 bases). CDR1 and CDR2 (germline): MNHEY, SVGAGI. The CDR3 loop spans 13 amino acids. V lost 1 base to trimming and J lost 7 bases, with 10 bases between them. The CDR3 sequence is CASSYYGTNEAFF. In DNA form, the CDR3 reads TGTGCCAGCAGTTACTACGGGACTAATGAAGCTTTCTTT.

The rearrangement uses TRBV7-6 and TRBJ1-3; D is ambiguous. Germline values: CDR1 SGHVS, CDR2 FNYEAQ. Trimming stripped 6 bases from V and 0 bases from J, with 9 bases between. The CDR3 sequence is 14 residues long. The CDR3 nucleotides read TGTGCCAGCAGTGTTCATAACTCTGGAAACACCATATATTTT. It encodes CASSVHNSGNTIYF.

The chain combines TRBV5-1 with TRBJ2-7; D is perhaps TRBD1 (5 bases). CDR3 length equals 12 residues. Germline V gene sequence: CDR1 SGHRS, CDR2 YFSETQ. Trimming left V 6 bases short and J 4 bases short, with 11 bases between. CDR3 nucleotides: TGCGCCAGCAACAACCCAGGGTACGAGCAGTACTTC. Residues: CASNNPGYEQYF.

V is TRBV9 and J is TRBJ1-3, with D unclear. Germline V CDR1 and CDR2: SGDLS, YYNGEE. Trimming took 0 bases from V and 0 from J, leaving 10 bases between them. This CDR3 comprises 16 residues. CDR3 bases: TGTGCCAGCAGCGTAGAAAGCGCGAGCTCTGGAAACACCATATATTTT. It translates to CASSVESASSGNTIYF.